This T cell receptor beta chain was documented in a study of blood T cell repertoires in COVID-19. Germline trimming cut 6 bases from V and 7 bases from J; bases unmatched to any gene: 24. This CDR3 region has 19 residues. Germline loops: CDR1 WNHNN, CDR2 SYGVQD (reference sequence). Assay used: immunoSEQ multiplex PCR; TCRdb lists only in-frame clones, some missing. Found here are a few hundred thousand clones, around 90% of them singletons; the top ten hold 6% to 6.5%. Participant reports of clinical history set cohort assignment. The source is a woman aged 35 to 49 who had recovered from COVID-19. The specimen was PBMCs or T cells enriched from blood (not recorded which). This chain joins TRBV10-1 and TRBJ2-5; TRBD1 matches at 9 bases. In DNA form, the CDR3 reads TGCGCCAGCAGCAAGAACTGGGACAGGGAAAGGCGGAGCCAATGGACCCAGTACTTC. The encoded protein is CASSKNWDRERRSQWTQYF.